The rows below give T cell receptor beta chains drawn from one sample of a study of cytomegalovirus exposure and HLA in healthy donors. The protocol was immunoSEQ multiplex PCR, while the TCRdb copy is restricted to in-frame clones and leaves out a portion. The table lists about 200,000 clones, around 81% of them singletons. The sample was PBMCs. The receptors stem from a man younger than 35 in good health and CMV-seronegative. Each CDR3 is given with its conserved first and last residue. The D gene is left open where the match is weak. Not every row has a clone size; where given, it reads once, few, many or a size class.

CDR3 DNA: TGTGCCAGCAGCCTAGACCGTAACTCTGGAAACACCATATATTTT
CDR3 protein: CASSLDRNSGNTIYF
V gene: TRBV5-4
D gene: NA
J gene: TRBJ1-3
clone size: NA

CDR3 DNA: TGTGCCAGCAGGGAAACTAGCGGGAGTTATGAGCAGTTCTTC
CDR3 protein: CASRETSGSYEQFF
V gene: TRBV7-8
D gene: TRBD2
J gene: TRBJ2-1
clone size: NA

CDR3 DNA: TGTGCCAGCTGGCAGGGACTAGCGGGAACATGGGTCACAGATACGCAGTATTTT
CDR3 protein: CASWQGLAGTWVTDTQYF
V gene: TRBV2
D gene: TRBD2
J gene: TRBJ2-3
clone size: NA

CDR3 DNA: TGTGCCACCAGCACCGACAGGAGTCAAGGGCTGGACTCACCCCTCCACTTT
CDR3 protein: CATSTDRSQGLDSPLHF
V gene: TRBV15
D gene: NA
J gene: TRBJ1-6
clone size: NA

CDR3 DNA: TGCGCCAGCACCCCTACAGGGGCCAAAAACATTCAGTACTTC
CDR3 protein: CASTPTGAKNIQYF
V gene: TRBV23-1
D gene: NA
J gene: TRBJ2-4
clone size: NA

CDR3 DNA: TGTGCCAGCAGCCAAGAGGGGGGGGTCCTCTCCATCCACGAGCAGTACTTC
CDR3 protein: CASSQEGGVLSIHEQYF
V gene: TRBV14
D gene: TRBD2
J gene: TRBJ2-7
clone size: NA

CDR3 DNA: TGTGCCACCGGCACTCCCTTCGAGGTAGCTCATCAGCCCCAGCATTTT
CDR3 protein: CATGTPFEVAHQPQHF
V gene: TRBV5-3
D gene: NA
J gene: TRBJ1-5
clone size: once

CDR3 DNA: TGTGCCAGCAGCCCGGGACAGGGACGCACAGATACGCAGTATTTT
CDR3 protein: CASSPGQGRTDTQYF
V gene: TRBV11-3
D gene: TRBD1
J gene: TRBJ2-3
clone size: NA

CDR3 DNA: TGTGCCAGCAGCTTCGGCAGGGTACGCGGCTACACCTTC
CDR3 protein: CASSFGRVRGYTF
V gene: TRBV5-4
D gene: NA
J gene: TRBJ1-2
clone size: NA

CDR3 DNA: TGTGCCAGCAGCCAAGATGCTAGCGGGAGTCGCGCAGATACGCAGTATTTT
CDR3 protein: CASSQDASGSRADTQYF
V gene: TRBV4-2
D gene: TRBD2
J gene: TRBJ2-3
clone size: NA

CDR3 DNA: TGTGCCAGCAGCCGGACTAGCGGGAGCCGGGAGACCCAGTACTTC
CDR3 protein: CASSRTSGSRETQYF
V gene: TRBV28
D gene: TRBD2
J gene: TRBJ2-5
clone size: NA

CDR3 DNA: TGCGCCAGCAGCCAAGATCGCACAGCCCTAAGGGCTTTCTTT
CDR3 protein: CASSQDRTALRAFF
V gene: TRBV4-3
D gene: NA
J gene: TRBJ1-1
clone size: NA

CDR3 DNA: TGTGCCAGCACCCGACAGGGGGCCTGGGTAACAGGTGAAAAACTGTTTTTT
CDR3 protein: CASTRQGAWVTGEKLFF
V gene: TRBV7-8
D gene: TRBD1
J gene: TRBJ1-4
clone size: few

CDR3 DNA: TGTGCCAGCAGTATATACAGGGGACCTCCGGGGGAGCAGTACTTC
CDR3 protein: CASSIYRGPPGEQYF
V gene: TRBV27
D gene: TRBD1
J gene: TRBJ2-7
clone size: NA

CDR3 DNA: TGCGCCAGCAGCTTGGGACAGGTGAACTACGAGCAGTACTTC
CDR3 protein: CASSLGQVNYEQYF
V gene: TRBV5-1
D gene: NA
J gene: TRBJ2-7
clone size: NA

CDR3 DNA: TGTGCCAGCAGCCCCGCGCGCTTTAATGAGCAGTTCTTC
CDR3 protein: CASSPARFNEQFF
V gene: TRBV7-6
D gene: NA
J gene: TRBJ2-1
clone size: once

CDR3 DNA: TGTGCCTGGAGTCGAAGGTACAGGGGGAACTATGGCTACACCTTC
CDR3 protein: CAWSRRYRGNYGYTF
V gene: TRBV30
D gene: TRBD1
J gene: TRBJ1-2
clone size: NA

CDR3 DNA: TGTGCCAGCAGTTACACAAGGGGGGGCCGGGAGCAGTACTTC
CDR3 protein: CASSYTRGGREQYF
V gene: TRBV6-5
D gene: NA
J gene: TRBJ2-7
clone size: NA

CDR3 DNA: TGTGCCAGCAGCCTTCGGGGCAATGAGCAGTTCTTC
CDR3 protein: CASSLRGNEQFF
V gene: TRBV28
D gene: NA
J gene: TRBJ2-1
clone size: NA

CDR3 DNA: TGTGCCAGCAGCTTAACCCTGATTTCGGAGGGAGGAATCTACGAGCAGTACTTC
CDR3 protein: CASSLTLISEGGIYEQYF
V gene: TRBV11-3
D gene: NA
J gene: TRBJ2-7
clone size: NA

CDR3 DNA: TGTGCCAGCAGTGGGACTAGCGGAACGGGCAACTACGAGCAGTACTTC
CDR3 protein: CASSGTSGTGNYEQYF
V gene: TRBV2
D gene: TRBD2
J gene: TRBJ2-7
clone size: NA

CDR3 DNA: TGTGCCAGCAGCGGAGCCGGGACTAGCTTCTACGAGCAGTACTTC
CDR3 protein: CASSGAGTSFYEQYF
V gene: TRBV9
D gene: TRBD2
J gene: TRBJ2-7
clone size: NA

CDR3 DNA: TGTGCCAGCAGCAAAGGAGAGGGAGAAGGAAGTAACTATGAGCAGTTCTTC
CDR3 protein: CASSKGEGEGSNYEQFF
V gene: TRBV21-1
D gene: NA
J gene: TRBJ2-1
clone size: once

CDR3 DNA: TGCGCCAGCAGCTCCCCAGGGGCAAACACTGAAGCTTTCTTT
CDR3 protein: CASSSPGANTEAFF
V gene: TRBV5-1
D gene: NA
J gene: TRBJ1-1
clone size: NA

CDR3 DNA: TGTGCCAGCAGCTTGGGGACAGGGGGGCAGTATTTT
CDR3 protein: CASSLGTGGQYF
V gene: TRBV7-2
D gene: TRBD1
J gene: TRBJ2-3
clone size: NA

CDR3 DNA: TGTGCCAGCAGTTACGACCCTCGGGGTGGTAGCTATGGCTACACCTTC
CDR3 protein: CASSYDPRGGSYGYTF
V gene: TRBV6-5
D gene: NA
J gene: TRBJ1-2
clone size: NA

CDR3 DNA: TGTGCCAGCAGTTACCCCGACGGGGACGAGCAGTACTTC
CDR3 protein: CASSYPDGDEQYF
V gene: TRBV6-6
D gene: NA
J gene: TRBJ2-7
clone size: NA

CDR3 DNA: TGTGCCAGCAGTGCCAGGGTTAGGGGTACGCAGTATTTT
CDR3 protein: CASSARVRGTQYF
V gene: TRBV6-5
D gene: NA
J gene: TRBJ2-3
clone size: NA

CDR3 DNA: TGTGCCAGCAGCCCCGGTGAGGGACATCGGGAGACCCAGTACTTC
CDR3 protein: CASSPGEGHRETQYF
V gene: TRBV5-8
D gene: NA
J gene: TRBJ2-5
clone size: NA

CDR3 DNA: TGTGCCAGCAGCCACAGGGAGTCCTATGGCTACACCTTC
CDR3 protein: CASSHRESYGYTF
V gene: TRBV7-9
D gene: NA
J gene: TRBJ1-2
clone size: NA

CDR3 DNA: TGTGCCAGCAGCTCACTAGAGGGGGCTTATAGCAATCAGCCCCAGCATTTT
CDR3 protein: CASSSLEGAYSNQPQHF
V gene: TRBV7-8
D gene: TRBD1
J gene: TRBJ1-5
clone size: NA

CDR3 DNA: TGTGCCAGCAGTGGTGGCGGACCCCTCCACTTT
CDR3 protein: CASSGGGPLHF
V gene: TRBV6-5
D gene: NA
J gene: TRBJ1-6
clone size: NA

CDR3 DNA: TGTGCCAGCAGTCCTACGGACAGGGGTATCGATGAGCAGTTCTTC
CDR3 protein: CASSPTDRGIDEQFF
V gene: TRBV6-5
D gene: TRBD1
J gene: TRBJ2-1
clone size: once

CDR3 DNA: TGCGCCAGCAGCTCCCGGACAGACAATGAGCAGTTCTTC
CDR3 protein: CASSSRTDNEQFF
V gene: TRBV5-1
D gene: NA
J gene: TRBJ2-1
clone size: NA

CDR3 DNA: TGCGCCAGCAGCGGCCGGGACAGGGCAAGCTACGAGCAGTACTTC
CDR3 protein: CASSGRDRASYEQYF
V gene: TRBV5-1
D gene: TRBD1
J gene: TRBJ2-7
clone size: NA

CDR3 DNA: TGCGCCAGCAGCGAAGGGACAGGGAGCAATCAGCCCCAGCATTTT
CDR3 protein: CASSEGTGSNQPQHF
V gene: TRBV5-1
D gene: TRBD1
J gene: TRBJ1-5
clone size: NA

CDR3 DNA: TGCGCCAGCAGCCAGACCCCAGGGGGACAGGGGGCGTTCGAGCAGTACTTC
CDR3 protein: CASSQTPGGQGAFEQYF
V gene: TRBV4-3
D gene: TRBD1
J gene: TRBJ2-7
clone size: NA

CDR3 DNA: TGTGCCGGCTCCCCACCCACTAGCGGAGATCACAATGAGCAGTTCTTC
CDR3 protein: CAGSPPTSGDHNEQFF
V gene: TRBV28
D gene: TRBD2
J gene: TRBJ2-1
clone size: NA

CDR3 DNA: TGTGCCAGCAGTTTATCCGGGACAACTAGCGGCGAGCAGTTCTTC
CDR3 protein: CASSLSGTTSGEQFF
V gene: TRBV27
D gene: TRBD2
J gene: TRBJ2-1
clone size: NA

CDR3 DNA: TGTGCCAGCAGCCCCAGGGGGCAAAGAGCCTACGAGCAGTACTTC
CDR3 protein: CASSPRGQRAYEQYF
V gene: TRBV7-8
D gene: TRBD1
J gene: TRBJ2-7
clone size: NA

CDR3 DNA: TGTGCCTGGATTAGGAATTTAAACAGGGGCGGCTACACCTTC
CDR3 protein: CAWIRNLNRGGYTF
V gene: TRBV30
D gene: TRBD1
J gene: TRBJ1-2
clone size: NA